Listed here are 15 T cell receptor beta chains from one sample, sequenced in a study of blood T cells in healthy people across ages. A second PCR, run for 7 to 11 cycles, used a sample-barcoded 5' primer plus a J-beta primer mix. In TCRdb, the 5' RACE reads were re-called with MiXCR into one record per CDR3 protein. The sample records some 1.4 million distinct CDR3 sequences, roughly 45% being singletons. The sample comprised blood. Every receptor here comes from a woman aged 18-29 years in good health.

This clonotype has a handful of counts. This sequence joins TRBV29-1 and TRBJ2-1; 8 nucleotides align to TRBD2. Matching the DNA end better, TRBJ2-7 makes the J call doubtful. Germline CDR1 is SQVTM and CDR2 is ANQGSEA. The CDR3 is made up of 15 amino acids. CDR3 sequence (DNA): TGCAGCGCCGATGTAGCGGGATTGTCCTACAATGAGCAGTACTTC. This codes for CSADVAGLSYNEQYF.

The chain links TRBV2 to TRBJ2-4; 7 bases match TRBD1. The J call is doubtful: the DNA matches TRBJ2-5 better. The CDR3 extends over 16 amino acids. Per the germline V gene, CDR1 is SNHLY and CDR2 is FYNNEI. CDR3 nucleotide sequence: TGTGCCAGCAGTTGGGGCGGAACCAGAGGGGGCGAGACCCAGTACTTC. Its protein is CASSWGGTRGGETQYF.

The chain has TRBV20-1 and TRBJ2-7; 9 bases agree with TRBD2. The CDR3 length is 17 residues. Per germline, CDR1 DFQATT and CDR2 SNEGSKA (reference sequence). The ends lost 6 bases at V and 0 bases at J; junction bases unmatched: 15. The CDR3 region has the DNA TGCAGTGCCCTAAGCCAAGAGACTAGCGGATTCTCCTACGAGCAGTACTTC. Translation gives CSALSQETSGFSYEQYF.

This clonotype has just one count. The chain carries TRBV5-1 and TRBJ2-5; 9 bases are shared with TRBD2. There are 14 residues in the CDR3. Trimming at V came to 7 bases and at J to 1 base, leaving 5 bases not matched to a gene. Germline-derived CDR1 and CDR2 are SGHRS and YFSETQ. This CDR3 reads CASGPGLAQETQYF. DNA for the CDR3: TGCGCCAGCGGACCGGGACTAGCCCAAGAGACCCAGTACTTC.

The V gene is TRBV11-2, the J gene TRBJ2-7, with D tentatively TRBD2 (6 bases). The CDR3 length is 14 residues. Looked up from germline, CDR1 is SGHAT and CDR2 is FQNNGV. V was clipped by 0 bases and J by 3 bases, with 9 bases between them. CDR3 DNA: TGTGCCAGCAGCTTAGAGGGCGGGAACTACGAGCAGTACTTC. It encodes CASSLEGGNYEQYF. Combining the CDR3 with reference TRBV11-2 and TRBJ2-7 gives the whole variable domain EAGVAQSPRYKIIEKRQSVAFWCNPISGHATLYWYQQILGQGPKLLIQFQNNGVVDDSQLPKDRFSAERLKGVDSTLKIQPAKLEDSAVYLCASSLEGGNYEQYFGPGTRLTVT.

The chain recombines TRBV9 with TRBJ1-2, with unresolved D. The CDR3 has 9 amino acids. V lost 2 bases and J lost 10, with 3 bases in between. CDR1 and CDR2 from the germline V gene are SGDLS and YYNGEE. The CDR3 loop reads CASSVTYTF. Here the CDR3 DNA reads TGTGCCAGCAGCGTCACCTACACCTTC.

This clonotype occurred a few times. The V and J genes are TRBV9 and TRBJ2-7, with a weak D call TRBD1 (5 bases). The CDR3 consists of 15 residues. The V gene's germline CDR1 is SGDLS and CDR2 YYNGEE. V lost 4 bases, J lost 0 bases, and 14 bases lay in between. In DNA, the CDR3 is TGTGCCAGCAGCACAGCACAGGACCACTCCTACGAGCAGTACTTC. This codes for CASSTAQDHSYEQYF.

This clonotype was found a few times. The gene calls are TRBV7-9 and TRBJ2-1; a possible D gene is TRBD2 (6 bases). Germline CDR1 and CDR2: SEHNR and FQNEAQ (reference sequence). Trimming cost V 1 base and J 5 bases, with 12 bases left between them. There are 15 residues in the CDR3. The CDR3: CASSLESSVNNEQFF. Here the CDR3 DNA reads TGTGCCAGCAGCTTAGAATCTAGCGTCAACAATGAGCAGTTCTTC.

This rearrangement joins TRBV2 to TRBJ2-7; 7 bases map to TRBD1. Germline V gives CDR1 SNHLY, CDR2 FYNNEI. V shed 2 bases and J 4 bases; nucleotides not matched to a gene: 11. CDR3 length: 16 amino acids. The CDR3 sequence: CASSESRPGGVYEQYF. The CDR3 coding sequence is TGTGCCAGCAGTGAATCCCGGCCAGGGGGAGTTTACGAGCAGTACTTC.

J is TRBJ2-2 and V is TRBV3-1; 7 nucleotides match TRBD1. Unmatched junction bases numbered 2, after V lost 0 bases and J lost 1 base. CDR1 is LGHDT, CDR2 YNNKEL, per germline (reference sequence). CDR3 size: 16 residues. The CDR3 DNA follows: TGTGCCAGCAGCCAAGATCGGACAGGGAACACCGGGGAGCTGTTTTTT. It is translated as CASSQDRTGNTGELFF.

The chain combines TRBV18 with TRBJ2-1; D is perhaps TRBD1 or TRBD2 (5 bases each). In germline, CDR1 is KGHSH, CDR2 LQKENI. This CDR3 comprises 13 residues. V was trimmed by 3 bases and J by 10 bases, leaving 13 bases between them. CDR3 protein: CASSPGTRSEQFF. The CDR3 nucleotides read TGTGCCAGCTCACCCGGGACCCGATCGGAGCAGTTCTTC. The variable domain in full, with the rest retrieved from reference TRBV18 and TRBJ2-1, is NAGVMQNPRHLVRRRGQEARLRCSPMKGHSHVYWYRQLPEEGLKFMVYLQKENIIDESGMPKERFSAEFPKEGPSILRIQQVVRGDSAAYFCASSPGTRSEQFFGPGTRLTVL.

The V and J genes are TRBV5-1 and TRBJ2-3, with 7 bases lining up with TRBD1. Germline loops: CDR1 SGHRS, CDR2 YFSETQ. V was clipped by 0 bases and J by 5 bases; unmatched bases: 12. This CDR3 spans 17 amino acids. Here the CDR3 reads CASSLAGQARGQDTQYF. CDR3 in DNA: TGCGCCAGCAGCTTGGCTGGGCAAGCGAGGGGGCAAGATACGCAGTATTTT.

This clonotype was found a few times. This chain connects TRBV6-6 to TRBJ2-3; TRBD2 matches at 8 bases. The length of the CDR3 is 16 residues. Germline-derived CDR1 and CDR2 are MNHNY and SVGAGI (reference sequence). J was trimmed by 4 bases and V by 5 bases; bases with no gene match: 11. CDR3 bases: TGTGCCAGCAGTCCAGTAGCGGGGAAAGTGGCAGATACGCAGTATTTT. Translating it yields CASSPVAGKVADTQYF.

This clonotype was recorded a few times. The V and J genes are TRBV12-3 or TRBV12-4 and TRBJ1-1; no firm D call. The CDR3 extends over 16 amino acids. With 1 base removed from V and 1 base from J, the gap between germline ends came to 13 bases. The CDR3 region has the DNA TGTGCCAGCAGTTTAGGGACCCGCGACCCGAACACTGAAGCTTTCTTT. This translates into CASSLGTRDPNTEAFF.

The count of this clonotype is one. The CDR3: CASSGDRSRNDEQFF. The CDR3 region has the DNA TGTGCCAGCAGCGGCGACAGGAGCCGAAACGACGAGCAGTTCTTC. The J gene is TRBJ2-1, the V gene TRBV2; D is possibly TRBD1 (6 bases). Trimming shortened V by 6 bases and J by 10 bases, and 22 bases separated the two germline ends. The CDR3 covers 15 residues. Germline values: CDR1 SNHLY, CDR2 FYNNEI.